This TCR beta chain was identified during a study of blood T cell repertoires in COVID-19. In the study overall: Material from acute and convalescent COVID-19 was sourced from the United States, Italy and Spain. The analysed material was cDNA or gDNA that came from T cells, B-cell-depleted T cells, or PBMCs.

In the original analysis: Amplification of reference gene primers provided the estimated nucleated cell counts. The protocol was immunoSEQ multiplex PCR, while the TCRdb copy is restricted to in-frame clones and leaves out a portion. V and J calls plus clone size are reproduced from that table; the DNA served to infer D and trimming. The sample has approximately 50,000 clones, approximately 85% seen once. The CDR3 has 13 amino acids. V was shortened by 6 bases and J by 4 bases, with 12 bases between the two germline ends. Germline V gene sequence: CDR1 MNHEY, CDR2 SVGAGI. V usage is TRBV6-5 and J usage is TRBJ1-1; D is undetermined. The TCR comes from a woman over 75 with acute or convalescent COVID-19. Sequenced sample: peripheral blood. CDR3 sequence: CASRPREGTEAFF. CDR3 DNA sequence: TGTGCCAGCAGACCCCGGGAGGGCACTGAAGCTTTCTTT.